The clone carrying this TCR beta chain occurred once. Its antigen is undetermined. Trimming stripped 4 bases from V and 7 bases from J, with 13 bases between. Germline V lookup: CDR1 LGHDT, CDR2 YNNKEL (reference sequence). The length of the CDR3 is 13 residues. This specimen belongs to a study of T cell responses to AZD1222 COVID-19 vaccine. The study, taken as a whole, reports: Reportedly, nearly half of unique spike TCRs recognized epitopes outside B.1.351/B.1.1.7 mutations. The number of AZD1222 recipients seropositive at baseline was only five to seven.

Profiled with immunoSEQ multiplex PCR; TCRdb holds only in-frame clones, not every one. The data show some 80,000 clones, over 75% seen once. The material was peripheral blood, obtained 28 days after the second AZD1222 dose. The chain is built from TRBV3-1 (or the pseudogene TRBV3-2) and TRBJ1-2; D is ambiguous. The sequence was collected from an adult who received the AZD1222 COVID-19 vaccine. CDR3 protein: CASSPPEGFGYTF. The CDR3 nucleotides read TGTGCCAGCAGCCCCCCGGAAGGGTTTGGCTACACCTTC.